Presented here are 4 T cell receptor beta chains from one specimen sequenced in a study of T cell changes during pregnancy in multiple sclerosis. Here immunoSEQ multiplex PCR was the method, and the copy in TCRdb shows in-frame clones only, minus some. In the table there are around 99,000 clones, roughly 92% of which are singletons. Source: peripheral blood, taken in the first trimester of pregnancy. Every receptor here comes from a female donor with multiple sclerosis, enrolled in a pregnancy study.

This clone was recorded only once. The CDR3 sequence: CASRDEDSLQETQYF. DNA of the CDR3: TGTGCCAGCAGAGATGAGGACTCTCTCCAAGAGACCCAGTACTTC. This chain links TRBV27 with TRBJ2-5; TRBD2 is a possible D gene (5 bases). CDR1 and CDR2 (germline): MNHEY, SMNVEV (reference sequence). The CDR3 length is 15 residues. Trimming left V 6 bases short and J 1 base short, with 15 bases between.

The gene calls are TRBV19 and TRBJ1-2, with 12 bases lining up with TRBD1. After removal of 9 bases from V and 5 bases from J, the junction contained 4 bases not matched to a gene. Germline CDR1 is LNHDA and CDR2 is SQIVND (reference sequence). The CDR3 contains 13 residues. CDR3 amino acids: CARGTGGEYGYTF. DNA for the CDR3: TGTGCCAGAGGGACAGGGGGCGAGTATGGCTACACCTTC.

J is TRBJ2-7 and V is TRBV11-3, with TRBD2 matching 7 bases. The V and J ends lost 1 base and 5 bases, in that order; junction bases with no gene match: 14. CDR3 length equals 17 residues. CDR1 SGHNT and CDR2 YENEEA come from the germline V gene. This CDR3 reads CASSLGYSRTRPHEQYF. The CDR3, as DNA: TGTGCCAGCAGCTTAGGATATTCAAGGACTAGACCCCACGAGCAGTACTTC.

V gene TRBV6-5 combines with J gene TRBJ2-1, with 9 bases identical to TRBD2. CDR3 length: 15 amino acids. The V segment lost 2 bases and the J segment 6 bases; nucleotides outside the gene matches: 5. The V gene's germline CDR1 is MNHEY and CDR2 SVGAGI. This CDR3 reads CASSYRGRVVNEQFF. CDR3 bases: TGTGCCAGCAGTTACCGCGGGAGGGTGGTCAATGAGCAGTTCTTC.